This TCR beta chain was recorded in a study of T cell responses to AZD1222 COVID-19 vaccine. General study findings and limits: Recipients of two AZD1222 doses showed rising Spike-specific TCR breadth and depth.

The CDR3 runs 15 residues. With 7 bases clipped from V and 7 bases from J, the junction kept 11 bases outside the gene matches. CDR1 and CDR2 from the germline V gene are SGHTA and FQGNSA. Details on this clone: Its specificity is unknown.

Here immunoSEQ multiplex PCR was the method, and the copy in TCRdb shows in-frame clones only, minus some. Of around 150,000 clones in the sample, 94% were seen once. The sequencing used peripheral blood, collected 28 days after the second AZD1222 dose. V gene TRBV7-2 combines with J gene TRBJ2-2; 8 bases agree with TRBD1. The receptor comes from an adult who received the AZD1222 COVID-19 vaccine. The chain's CDR3 is CASIPGTGVLGELFF. In DNA form, the CDR3 reads TGTGCCAGCATCCCCGGGACAGGAGTTCTCGGGGAGCTGTTTTTT.